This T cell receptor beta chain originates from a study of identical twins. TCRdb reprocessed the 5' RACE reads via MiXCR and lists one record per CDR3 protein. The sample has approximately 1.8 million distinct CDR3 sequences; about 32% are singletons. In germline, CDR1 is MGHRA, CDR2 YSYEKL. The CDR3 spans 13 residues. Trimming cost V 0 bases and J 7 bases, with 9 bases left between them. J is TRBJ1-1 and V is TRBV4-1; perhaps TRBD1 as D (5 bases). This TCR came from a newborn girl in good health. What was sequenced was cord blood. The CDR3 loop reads CASSQEWGREAFF. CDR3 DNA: TGCGCCAGCAGCCAAGAATGGGGCCGTGAAGCTTTCTTT.